These 13 T cell receptor beta chains originate from one sample sequenced in a study of T cells in Graves' hyperthyroidism and ophthalmopathy (dated by TCRdb to about 2019). The protocol used for the library was multiplex PCR. Sequenced on an Illumina HiSeq 2000. TCR beta CDR3 regions were amplified from RNA transcripts. The first round of RT-PCR for the TCR CDR3 was performed with the HTBI primer set and the Qiagen OneStep RT-PCR kit. Through fastp at Q25 and MiXCR, TCRdb rebuilt clones from the public reads, retaining in-frame beta chains. Rows are unified per CDR3 protein, each entry keeping the most common DNA and genes. The sample contains around 600,000 distinct CDR3 sequences, around 14% of them found a single time. The top ten hold around 7.5% of the sample. Sequenced material: blood. The receptor source for this set is a woman aged 30 to 39 with Graves' hyperthyroidism.

This clonotype showed up many times. The chain couples TRBV2 to TRBJ2-1; D is possibly TRBD1 (5 bases). The germline V and J ends were trimmed by 3 bases and 7 bases, with 25 bases remaining between them. CDR3 size: 18 residues. Per the germline V gene, CDR1 is SNHLY and CDR2 is FYNNEI. CDR3 in amino acids: CASSDSLRFPQGRNEQFF. The DNA of the CDR3 is TGTGCCAGCAGTGATTCTTTGAGATTCCCGCAGGGAAGGAATGAGCAGTTCTTC.

At least ten counts were recorded for this clonotype. The chain carries TRBV6-1 and TRBJ2-7; a weak D match, TRBD2 (6 bases). The CDR3 covers 17 residues. V lost 6 bases and J lost 6, with 27 bases in between. Germline CDR1 reads MNHNS; CDR2 reads SASEGT. The CDR3 DNA sequence: TGTGCCAGCAGGCGGAACCCCGGGACTCTTCGCTCCGGCGAGCAGTACTTC. It translates to CASRRNPGTLRSGEQYF.

The DNA of the CDR3 is TGTGCCAGCAGAAACGGGGGGTATACGGAAAAACTGTTTTTT. Translating it yields CASRNGGYTEKLFF. This chain links TRBV6-1 with TRBJ1-4, with TRBD1 as a possible D gene (5 bases). Germline-derived CDR1 and CDR2 are MNHNS and SASEGT. CDR3 length: 14 amino acids. V dropped 6 bases and J dropped 8 bases, with 16 bases sitting between them.

This clonotype turned up a few times. V and J are TRBV28 and TRBJ1-2; TRBD1 matches at 9 bases. Germline V gene data show CDR1 as MDHEN and CDR2 as SYDVKM. The CDR3 has 14 residues. V trimming: 5 bases; J trimming: 7 bases; junction bases outside the gene matches: 8. The CDR3 loop is CASSQPGQGRGYTF. The CDR3 DNA is TGTGCCAGCAGTCAACCCGGACAGGGGCGTGGCTACACCTTC.

This clonotype turned up a few times. The chain couples TRBV5-6 to TRBJ2-3, with 12 nucleotides matching TRBD2. The CDR3 spans 19 residues. The ends lost 0 bases at V and 3 bases at J; junction bases unmatched: 11. Per germline, CDR1 SGHDT and CDR2 YYEEEE. The DNA for the CDR3 is TGTGCCAGCAGCTTGGAGATAGCGCCTAGCGGGAGGGAAACAGATACGCAGTATTTT. This gives the protein CASSLEIAPSGRETDTQYF.

In this sample, this clonotype turned up many times. V gene TRBV7-6 combines with J gene TRBJ2-1, with 16 bases lining up with TRBD2. With V trimmed by 6 bases and J by 9 bases, 5 bases remained unmatched. This CDR3 contains 15 residues. Germline CDR1 is SGHVS and CDR2 is FNYEAQ. As DNA, the CDR3 is TGTGCCAGCAGTTTGGGGACTAGCGGGAGGGCTGAGCAGTTCTTC. Translating it yields CASSLGTSGRAEQFF.

On this clonotype itself: A much larger clone differs from this one at a single base, so this may be a read error. The chain carries TRBV29-1 and TRBJ1-1; 8 positions agree with TRBD1. The germline V gene has CDR1 SQVTM and CDR2 ANQGSEA. The V segment lost 7 bases and the J segment 0 bases; nucleotides outside the gene matches: 10. The CDR3 has 15 residues. The DNA of the CDR3 is TGCAGCGCTGGAGGCGGACAGGGTATGAACACTGAAGCTTTCTTT. Its protein is CSAGGGQGMNTEAFF.

In this sample, this clonotype turned up many times. This chain uses TRBV7-9 with TRBJ1-1, with 7 nucleotides matching TRBD1. The CDR3 contains 15 residues. The germline gives CDR1 SEHNR, CDR2 FQNEAQ (reference sequence). The J segment lost 1 base and the V segment lost 0 bases, leaving 2 bases of the junction unmatched. CDR3 sequence (DNA): TGTGCCAGCAGCTTAGCGGGACAGCCGAACACTGAAGCTTTCTTT. It is translated as CASSLAGQPNTEAFF. Based on the CDR3 plus reference TRBV7-9 and TRBJ1-1, the full variable domain is DTGVSQNPRHKITKRGQNVTFRCDPISEHNRLYWYRQTLGQGPEFLTYFQNEAQLEKSRLLSDRFSAERPKGSFSTLEIQRTEQGDSAMYLCASSLAGQPNTEAFFGQGTRLTVV.

This clonotype was counted a few times. An end of the junction does not agree with germline; a read error may underlie this. This chain connects TRBV11-1 to TRBJ2-1, with 11 bases fitting TRBD2. The length of the CDR3 is 17 residues. Germline assignment: CDR1 SGHAT and CDR2 FQDESV (reference sequence). The CDR3 DNA sequence: TGTGCCAGCAGTCCGCGGGGGACTAGCGGAGGCTACAATGGGCAGTTCTTC. This translates into CASSPRGTSGGYNGQFF. The complete variable domain, with remaining parts taken from reference TRBV11-1 and TRBJ2-1, reads EAEVAQSPRYKITEKSQAVAFWCDPISGHATLYWYRQILGQGPELLVQFQDESVVDDSQLPKDRFSAERLKGVDSTLKIQPAELGDSAMYLCASSPRGTSGGYNGQFFGPGTRLTVL.

This clonotype was found a few times. The rearrangement uses TRBV6-2 or TRBV6-3 and TRBJ2-7; D is possibly TRBD1 or TRBD2 (5 bases each). V was pared by 6 bases and J by 3 bases, with 12 bases between. This CDR3 is 13 amino acids long. Germline lookup yields CDR1 MNHEY and CDR2 SVGEGT. In nucleotides, the CDR3 is TGTGCCAGCAGGGCCCCGGGGCTCTACGAGCAGTACTTC. It translates to CASRAPGLYEQYF.

This clonotype came up many times. The rearrangement joins TRBV12-3 or TRBV12-4 to TRBJ2-4; no reliable D call. The CDR3 covers 14 residues. Trimming cost V 5 bases and J 3 bases, with 11 bases left between them. The CDR3 loop reads CASSPGLSKNIQYF. The CDR3 coding sequence is TGTGCCAGCAGTCCCGGCCTAAGCAAAAACATTCAGTACTTC.

This clonotype was seen more than once but under ten times. This may be a read error, as it is one base from a much larger clone. This sequence joins TRBV7-9 and TRBJ2-5, with TRBD2 as a possible D gene (6 bases). The CDR3 runs to 14 residues. Germline values: CDR1 SEHNR, CDR2 FQNEAQ (reference sequence). V was pared by 6 bases and J by 5 bases, with 16 bases between. CDR3 bases: TGTGCCAGCAGACTAACGGGAGTTGGGGAGACCCAGTACTTC. It yields the protein CASRLTGVGETQYF.

The chain carries TRBV27 and TRBJ2-7; D might be TRBD2 (6 bases). The germline V gene has CDR1 MNHEY and CDR2 SMNVEV (reference sequence). The V end lost 8 bases, the J end lost 0 bases, and 20 bases lay between the germline ends. This CDR3 contains 16 residues. The CDR3 spells CASGEYMDGSSYEQYF. The CDR3 DNA reads as TGTGCCAGCGGGGAATACATGGACGGGAGCTCCTACGAGCAGTACTTC.